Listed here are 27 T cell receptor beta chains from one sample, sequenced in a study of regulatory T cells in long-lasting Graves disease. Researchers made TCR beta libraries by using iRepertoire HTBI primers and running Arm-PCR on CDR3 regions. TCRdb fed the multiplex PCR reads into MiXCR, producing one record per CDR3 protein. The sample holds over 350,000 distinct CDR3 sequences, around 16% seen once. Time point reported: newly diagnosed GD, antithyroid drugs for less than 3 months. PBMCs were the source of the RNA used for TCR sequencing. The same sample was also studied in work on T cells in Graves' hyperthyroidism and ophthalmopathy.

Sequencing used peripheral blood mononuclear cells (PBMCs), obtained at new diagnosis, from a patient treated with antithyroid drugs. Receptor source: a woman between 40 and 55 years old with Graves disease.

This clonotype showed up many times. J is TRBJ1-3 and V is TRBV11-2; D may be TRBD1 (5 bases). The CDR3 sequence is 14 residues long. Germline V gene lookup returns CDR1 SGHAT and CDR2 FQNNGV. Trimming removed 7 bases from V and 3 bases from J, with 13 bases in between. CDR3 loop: CASKRGPDGNTIYF. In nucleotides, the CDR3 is TGTGCCAGCAAAAGGGGACCGGATGGAAACACCATATATTTT.

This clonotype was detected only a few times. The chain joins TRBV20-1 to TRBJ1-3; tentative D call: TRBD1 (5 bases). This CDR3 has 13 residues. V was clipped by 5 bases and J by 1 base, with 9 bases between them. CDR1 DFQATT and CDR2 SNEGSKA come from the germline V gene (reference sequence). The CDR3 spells CSAQQGSGNTIYF. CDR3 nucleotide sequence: TGCAGTGCTCAGCAGGGTTCTGGAAACACCATATATTTT.

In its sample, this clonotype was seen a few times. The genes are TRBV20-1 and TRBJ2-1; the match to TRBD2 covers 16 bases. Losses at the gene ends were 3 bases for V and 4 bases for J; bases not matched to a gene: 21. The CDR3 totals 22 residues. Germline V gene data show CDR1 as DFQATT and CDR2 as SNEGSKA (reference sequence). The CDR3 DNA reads TGCAGTGCTAGGGGGATTCCGGGGACTAGCGGGAGGGCCAGCAGGCCGTACAATGAGCAGTTCTTC. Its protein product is CSARGIPGTSGRASRPYNEQFF.

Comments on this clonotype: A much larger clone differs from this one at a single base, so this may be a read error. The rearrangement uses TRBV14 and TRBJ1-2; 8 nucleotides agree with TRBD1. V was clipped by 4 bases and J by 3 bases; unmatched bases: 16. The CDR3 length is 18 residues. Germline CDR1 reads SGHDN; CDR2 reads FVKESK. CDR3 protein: CASSPYAGKTGADYGYTF. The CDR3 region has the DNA TGTGCCAGCAGCCCATATGCGGGGAAGACAGGGGCCGACTATGGCTACACCTTC.

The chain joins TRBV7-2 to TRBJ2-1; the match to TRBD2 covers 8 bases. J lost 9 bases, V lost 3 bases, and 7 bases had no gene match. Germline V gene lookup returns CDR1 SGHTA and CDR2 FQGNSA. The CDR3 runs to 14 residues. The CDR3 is CASSFRRTSREQFF. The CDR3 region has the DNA TGTGCCAGCAGCTTCCGACGGACTAGCCGTGAGCAGTTCTTC.

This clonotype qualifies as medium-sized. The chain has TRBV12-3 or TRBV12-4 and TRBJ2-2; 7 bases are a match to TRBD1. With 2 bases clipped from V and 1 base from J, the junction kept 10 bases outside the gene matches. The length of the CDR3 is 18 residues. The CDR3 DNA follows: TGTGCCAGCAGTTTAAACCCGGCAGGGGGTTTGAACACCGGGGAGCTGTTTTTT. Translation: CASSLNPAGGLNTGELFF.

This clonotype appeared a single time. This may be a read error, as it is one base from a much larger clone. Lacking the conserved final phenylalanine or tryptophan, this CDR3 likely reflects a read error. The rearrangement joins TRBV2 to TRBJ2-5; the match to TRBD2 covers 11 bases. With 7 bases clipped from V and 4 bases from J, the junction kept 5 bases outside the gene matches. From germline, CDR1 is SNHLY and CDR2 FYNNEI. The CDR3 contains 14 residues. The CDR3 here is CASMVGLAVETQYL. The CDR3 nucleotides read TGTGCCAGCATGGTGGGACTAGCGGTAGAGACCCAGTACCTC.

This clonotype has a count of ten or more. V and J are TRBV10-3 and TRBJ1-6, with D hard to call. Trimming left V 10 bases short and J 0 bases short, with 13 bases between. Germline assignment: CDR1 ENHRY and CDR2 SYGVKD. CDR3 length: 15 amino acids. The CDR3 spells CATAADSSYNSPLHF. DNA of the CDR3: TGTGCCACAGCGGCAGATAGCTCCTATAATTCACCCCTCCACTTT.

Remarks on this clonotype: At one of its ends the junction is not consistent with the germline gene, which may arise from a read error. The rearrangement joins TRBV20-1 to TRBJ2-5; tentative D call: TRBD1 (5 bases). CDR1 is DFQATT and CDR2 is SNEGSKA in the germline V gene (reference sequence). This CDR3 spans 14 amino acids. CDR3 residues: CGARDRRGYETQYF. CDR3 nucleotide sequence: TGCGGTGCTAGAGATCGAAGGGGCTATGAGACCCAGTACTTC.

CDR3 nucleotide sequence: TGTGCCAGCAGACCCGGGACTAGCGGGAAGACCTACGAGCAGTACTTC. It is translated as CASRPGTSGKTYEQYF. The chain combines TRBV11-3 with TRBJ2-7; TRBD2 matches 13 bases. The length of the CDR3 is 16 residues. Germline V gene lookup returns CDR1 SGHNT and CDR2 YENEEA. Trimming took 6 bases from V and 2 from J; bases not matched to a gene: 7.

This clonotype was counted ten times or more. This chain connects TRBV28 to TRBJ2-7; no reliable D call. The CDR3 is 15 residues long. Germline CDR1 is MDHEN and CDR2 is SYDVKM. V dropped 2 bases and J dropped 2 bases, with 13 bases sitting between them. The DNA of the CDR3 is TGTGCCAGCAGTTTACAATCCCTCGGAGCCTACGAGCAGTACTTC. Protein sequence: CASSLQSLGAYEQYF.

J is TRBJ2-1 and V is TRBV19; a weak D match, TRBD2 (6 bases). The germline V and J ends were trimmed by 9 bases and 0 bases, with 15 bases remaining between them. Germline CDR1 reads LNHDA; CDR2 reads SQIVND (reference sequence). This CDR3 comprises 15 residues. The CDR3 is CASEGTVSSYNEQFF. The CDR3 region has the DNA TGTGCCAGCGAAGGGACTGTTAGCTCCTACAATGAGCAGTTCTTC.

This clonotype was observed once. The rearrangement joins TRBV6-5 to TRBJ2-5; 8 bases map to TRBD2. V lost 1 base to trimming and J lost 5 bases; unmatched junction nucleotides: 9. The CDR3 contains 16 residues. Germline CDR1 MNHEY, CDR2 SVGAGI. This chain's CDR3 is CASSYFGGRSWETQYF. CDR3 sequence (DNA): TGTGCCAGCAGTTACTTCGGCGGGAGGTCCTGGGAGACCCAGTACTTC.

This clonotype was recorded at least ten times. The CDR3 bases are TGTGCCAGCAGGTTAGCTTTGAGCTCCTACAATGAGCAGTTCTTC. Translation gives CASRLALSSYNEQFF. The J gene is TRBJ2-1, the V gene TRBV27; D is unresolved. This CDR3 has 15 residues. CDR1 is MNHEY, CDR2 SMNVEV, per germline (reference sequence). Between the trimmed V and J ends, which lost 6 bases and 0 bases, there was a span of 12 bases.

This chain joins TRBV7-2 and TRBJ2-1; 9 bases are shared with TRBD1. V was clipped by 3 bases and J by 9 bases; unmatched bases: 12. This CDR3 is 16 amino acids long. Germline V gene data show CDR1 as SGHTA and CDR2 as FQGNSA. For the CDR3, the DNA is TGTGCCAGCAGCTTGGGGACAGGGACGCCCGCCATTGAGCAGTTCTTC. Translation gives CASSLGTGTPAIEQFF.

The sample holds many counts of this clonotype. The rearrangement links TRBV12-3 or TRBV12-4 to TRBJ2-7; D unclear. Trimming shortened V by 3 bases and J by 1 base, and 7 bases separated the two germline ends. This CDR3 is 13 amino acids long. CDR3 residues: CASSFGISYEQYF. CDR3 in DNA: TGTGCCAGCAGTTTTGGCATATCCTACGAGCAGTACTTC.

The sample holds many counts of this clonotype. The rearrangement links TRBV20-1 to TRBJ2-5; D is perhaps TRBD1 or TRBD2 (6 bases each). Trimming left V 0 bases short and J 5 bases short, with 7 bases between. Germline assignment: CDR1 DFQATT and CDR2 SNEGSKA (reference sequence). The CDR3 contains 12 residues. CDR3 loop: CSAREGGETQYF. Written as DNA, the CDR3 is TGCAGTGCTAGAGAAGGGGGGGAGACCCAGTACTTC.

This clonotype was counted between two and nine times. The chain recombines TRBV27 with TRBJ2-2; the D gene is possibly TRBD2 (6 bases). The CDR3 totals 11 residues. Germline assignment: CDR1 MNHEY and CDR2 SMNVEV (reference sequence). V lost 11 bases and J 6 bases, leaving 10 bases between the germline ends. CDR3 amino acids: CAASGAGELFF. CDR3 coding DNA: TGTGCCGCCTCGGGGGCCGGGGAGCTGTTTTTT.

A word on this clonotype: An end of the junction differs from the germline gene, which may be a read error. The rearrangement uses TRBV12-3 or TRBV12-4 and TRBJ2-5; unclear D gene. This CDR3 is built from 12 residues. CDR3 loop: CVSSPLGETQYF. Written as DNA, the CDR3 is TGTGTCAGCAGTCCCCTCGGGGAGACCCAGTACTTC.

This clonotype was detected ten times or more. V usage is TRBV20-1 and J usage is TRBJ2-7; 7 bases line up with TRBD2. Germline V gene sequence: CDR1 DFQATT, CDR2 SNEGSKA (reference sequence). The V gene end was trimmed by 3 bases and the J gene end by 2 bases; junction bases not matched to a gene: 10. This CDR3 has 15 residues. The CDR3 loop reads CSARSASGLTYEQYF. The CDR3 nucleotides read TGCAGTGCTAGGAGTGCTAGCGGCCTAACCTACGAGCAGTACTTC.

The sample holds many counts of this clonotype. CDR3 residues: CASSEGQGIAGYTF. The CDR3 DNA sequence: TGTGCCAGCAGCGAGGGGCAGGGGATTGCTGGCTACACCTTC. The rearrangement joins TRBV3-1 to TRBJ1-2; a possible D gene is TRBD1 (6 bases). CDR3 length equals 14 residues. Between the trimmed V and J ends, which lost 5 bases and 7 bases, there was a span of 17 bases. The germline V gene has CDR1 LGHDT and CDR2 YNNKEL (reference sequence).

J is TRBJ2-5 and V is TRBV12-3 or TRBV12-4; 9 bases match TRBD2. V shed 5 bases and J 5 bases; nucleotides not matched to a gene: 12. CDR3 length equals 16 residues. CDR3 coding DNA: TGTGCCAGCAGTGAACCGGTAGCGGGAGTGGCGGAGACCCAGTACTTC. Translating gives CASSEPVAGVAETQYF.

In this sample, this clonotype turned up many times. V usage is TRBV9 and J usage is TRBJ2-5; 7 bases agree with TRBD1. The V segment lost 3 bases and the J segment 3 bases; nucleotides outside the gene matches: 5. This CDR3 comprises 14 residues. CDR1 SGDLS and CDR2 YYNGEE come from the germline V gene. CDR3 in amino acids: CASSEYGTEETQYF. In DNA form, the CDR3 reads TGTGCCAGCAGCGAATATGGGACAGAAGAGACCCAGTACTTC.

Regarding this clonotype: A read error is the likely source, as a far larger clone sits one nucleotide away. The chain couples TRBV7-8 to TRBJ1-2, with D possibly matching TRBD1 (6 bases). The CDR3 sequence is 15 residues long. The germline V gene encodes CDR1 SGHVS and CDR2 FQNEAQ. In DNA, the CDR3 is TGTGCCAACAGCTTCAACCGGGACACCCGAGGAGGCTACACCTTC. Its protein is CANSFNRDTRGGYTF.

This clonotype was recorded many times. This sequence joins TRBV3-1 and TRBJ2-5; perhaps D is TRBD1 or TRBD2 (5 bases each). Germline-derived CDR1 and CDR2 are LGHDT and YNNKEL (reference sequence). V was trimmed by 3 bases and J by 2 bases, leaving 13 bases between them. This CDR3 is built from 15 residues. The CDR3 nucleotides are TGTGCCAGCAGCCAGGAGAGGGGCCCTCAAGAGACCCAGTACTTC. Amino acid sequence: CASSQERGPQETQYF.

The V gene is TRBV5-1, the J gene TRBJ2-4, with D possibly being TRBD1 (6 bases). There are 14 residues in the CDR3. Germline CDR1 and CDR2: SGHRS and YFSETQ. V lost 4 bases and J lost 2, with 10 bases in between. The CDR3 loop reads CASSQQGSKNIQYF. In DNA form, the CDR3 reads TGCGCCAGCAGCCAACAGGGTTCCAAAAACATTCAGTACTTC.

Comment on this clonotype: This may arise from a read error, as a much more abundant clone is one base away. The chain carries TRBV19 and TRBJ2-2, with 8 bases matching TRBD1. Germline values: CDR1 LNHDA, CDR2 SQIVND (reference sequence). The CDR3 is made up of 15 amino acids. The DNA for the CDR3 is TGTGCCAGTACCCCCAGGGGGCGCAGCACCGCGGAGCTGTTTTTT. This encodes CASTPRGRSTAELFF.